The rows below give T cell receptor beta chains drawn from one sample of a study of shared clonotypes between healthy human individuals. Clones were read by immunoSEQ multiplex PCR, and TCRdb kept only the in-frame ones, dropping some. The profile shows about 490,000 clones, 70% to 80% of them singletons. Material for sequencing was PBMCs. The receptor source for this set is a woman between 40 and 55 years old in good health. Some clones in this sample may be carry-over from other donors' samples. Each CDR3 is given without its conserved first and last residue. D genes are given only for firm matches. Clone size is not always given. Where it is, it says once, few, many or a class for expanded clones.

TRBV27,TRBJ1-1,-,9,-,ASSATQAAF
TRBV28,TRBJ1-5,-,17,TRBD1,ASSFPLGKGARSNQPQH
TRBV4-1,TRBJ2-1,-,14,-,ASSGTPSFGYNEQF
TRBV19,TRBJ2-3,-,15,TRBD2,ASSPARLAGGGDTQY
TRBV6-1,TRBJ1-4,few,12,-,ASSVGQRNEKLF
TRBV2,TRBJ1-1,-,12,TRBD1,ASSVQGGPNRAF
TRBV9,TRBJ1-2,-,10,-,ASSVTGGGYT
TRBV2,TRBJ2-7,once,12,-,ASRGLLSSYEQY
TRBV7-7,TRBJ2-1,few,13,-,ASSVSRDTNNEQF
TRBV9,TRBJ1-3,-,13,-,ASSVESFSGNTIY
TRBV27,TRBJ2-3,-,15,TRBD2,ASSPGLAGLSTDTQY
TRBV7-7,TRBJ1-1,-,11,-,ASSLERETEAF
TRBV5-1,TRBJ1-1,-,11,-,ASSVLGGTEAF
TRBV25-1,TRBJ2-3,-,13,TRBD1,ASSDRTGPTDTQY
TRBV4-2,TRBJ2-1,-,13,TRBD2,ASSQWTSGSYEQF
TRBV6-5,TRBJ2-7,-,10,-,ASSYDGYEQY
TRBV30,TRBJ1-3,-,13,TRBD1,AWTSGQLSGNTIY
TRBV7-3,TRBJ2-3,-,12,-,ASSLGPSTDTQY
TRBV6-6,TRBJ2-1,-,11,TRBD2,ASSKLAANEQF
TRBV5-1,TRBJ1-2,-,13,TRBD1,ASSLGGTENYGYT
TRBV7-8,TRBJ1-1,-,13,TRBD1,ASSLAQGFSTEAF
TRBV30,TRBJ2-2,many,12,TRBD1,AWNRDSNTGELF
TRBV13,TRBJ2-1,-,15,TRBD2,ASSSGLAGEGYNEQF
TRBV5-4,TRBJ2-1,-,13,TRBD1,ASSTDRVSYNEQF